The 8 T cell receptor beta chains below were found in one sample sequenced in a study of control samples from healthy donors and cancer patients. Data came from immunoSEQ multiplex PCR; TCRdb stores just in-frame clones and leaves some out. The table records 180,000 or so clones, just under 95% of them present only once. The sample was blood. These receptors all come from a woman aged 55-70 years in good health.

The genes are TRBV9 and TRBJ1-1, with D unclear. V lost 3 bases, J lost 5 bases, and 11 bases lay in between. CDR1 is SGDLS and CDR2 is YYNGEE in the germline V gene. The CDR3 sequence is 13 residues long. CDR3 sequence (DNA): TGTGCCAGCAGCGCACAAGAAGGGACTGAAGCTTTCTTT. Protein: CASSAQEGTEAFF.

This rearrangement joins TRBV5-1 to TRBJ2-5, with D possibly matching TRBD2 (6 bases). Trimming took 4 bases from V and 1 from J, leaving 8 bases between them. This CDR3 comprises 13 residues. The germline V gene encodes CDR1 SGHRS and CDR2 YFSETQ. The CDR3 is CASSPGLQETQYF. CDR3 bases: TGCGCCAGCAGCCCGGGACTCCAAGAGACCCAGTACTTC.

This chain links TRBV27 with TRBJ2-5; 10 nucleotides line up with TRBD2. The length of the CDR3 is 15 residues. V lost 3 bases, J lost 4 bases, and 5 bases stayed unmatched. Germline V gives CDR1 MNHEY, CDR2 SMNVEV (reference sequence). The CDR3 loop is CASSFTSGARETQYF. The CDR3 DNA reads TGTGCCAGCAGTTTTACTAGCGGGGCACGAGAGACCCAGTACTTC.

The gene calls are TRBV29-1 and TRBJ1-3; weak D call: TRBD1 (5 bases). The V end was cut by 7 bases, the J end by 4 bases, with 17 bases between. The CDR3 covers 14 residues. Germline V gene sequence: CDR1 SQVTM, CDR2 ANQGSEA. CDR3 DNA: TGCAGCGCCCTCAGGGATTCGAGGGGAAACACCATATATTTT. This gives the protein CSALRDSRGNTIYF.

The genes are TRBV18 and TRBJ2-3, with 9 bases lining up with TRBD2. The V and J ends lost 4 bases and 1 base, in that order; junction bases with no gene match: 12. This CDR3 is 18 amino acids long. Germline V gene sequence: CDR1 KGHSH, CDR2 LQKENI. This chain's CDR3 is CASSLQSGGFTGTDTQYF. CDR3 DNA: TGTGCCAGCTCACTCCAGAGCGGGGGGTTCACCGGCACAGATACGCAGTATTTT.

The chain has TRBV9 and TRBJ1-1; D remains unclear. The CDR3 runs 14 residues. Germline V gene sequence: CDR1 SGDLS, CDR2 YYNGEE. V shed 3 bases and J shed 0 bases, with 9 bases lying between them. The CDR3 DNA is TGTGCCAGCAGCGCCCAACCGATGAACACTGAAGCTTTCTTT. It specifies CASSAQPMNTEAFF.

The genes are TRBV4-2 and TRBJ1-2; possible D gene TRBD1, 5 bases. Trimming left V 0 bases short and J 3 bases short, with 8 bases between. The CDR3 runs to 14 residues. Germline values: CDR1 LGHNA, CDR2 YNFKEQ. The CDR3 sequence: CASSQERGDYGYTF. As DNA, the CDR3 is TGTGCCAGCAGCCAAGAGCGGGGGGACTATGGCTACACCTTC.

The chain is built from TRBV7-2 and TRBJ1-1, with D uncertain. V lost 5 bases to trimming and J lost 0 bases, with 19 bases between them. In germline, CDR1 is SGHTA, CDR2 FQGNSA. This CDR3 spans 17 amino acids. The CDR3 reads CASSPHSSPRLNTEAFF. The CDR3 bases are TGTGCCAGCAGCCCACACTCGTCCCCGAGACTGAACACTGAAGCTTTCTTT.